The T cell receptor (beta chain) under discussion was sequenced for a study of blood T cells in healthy people across ages. Germline V gene lookup returns CDR1 SGHRS and CDR2 YFSETQ. The CDR3 is made up of 16 amino acids. The V and J ends lost 0 bases and 5 bases, in that order; junction bases with no gene match: 8. In regard to this clonotype: Its antigen is still unknown.

Overall study results and limits: Estimates of total diversity, which came from one million sequenced T cells, were considered to be underestimates. The percentage of naive T cells correlated strongly with TCR beta diversity. TCR beta diversity, measured per million T cells, fell in a roughly linear way with age.

It was with a sample-barcoded 5' primer and a J-beta primer mix that a second PCR of roughly 6 to 12 cycles was run. TCRdb recomputed calls from the 5' RACE reads with MiXCR, one row per CDR3 protein. The data hold 800,000 or so distinct CDR3 sequences, with approximately 25% observed a single time. Staff drew roughly 10 milliliters of peripheral blood from each donor. This sample also appeared in a second study, on T cells of mothers and their children.

V gene TRBV5-1 combines with J gene TRBJ2-3; 8 bases agree with TRBD2. The sequenced sample consisted of blood. This clonotype originated in a boy between 10 and 17 years old in good health. CDR3 protein: CASSLGISGNKDTQYF. The CDR3, as DNA: TGCGCCAGCAGCTTGGGTATTAGCGGGAATAAAGATACGCAGTATTTT.